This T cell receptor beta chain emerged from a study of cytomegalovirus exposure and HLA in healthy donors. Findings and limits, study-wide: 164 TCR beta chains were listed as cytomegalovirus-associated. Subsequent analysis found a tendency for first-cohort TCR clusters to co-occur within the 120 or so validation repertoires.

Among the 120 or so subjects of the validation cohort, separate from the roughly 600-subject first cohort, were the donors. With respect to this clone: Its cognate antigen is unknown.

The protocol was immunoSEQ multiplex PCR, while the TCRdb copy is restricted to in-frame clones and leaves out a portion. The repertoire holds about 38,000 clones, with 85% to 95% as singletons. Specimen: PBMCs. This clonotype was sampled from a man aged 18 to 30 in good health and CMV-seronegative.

The CDR3 loop reads CASSGQGGVSYEQYF. The DNA of the CDR3 is TGTGCCAGCAGTGGACAGGGCGGGGTCTCCTACGAGCAGTACTTC. The genes are TRBV2 and TRBJ2-7; a possible D gene is TRBD1 (7 bases). Per the germline V gene, CDR1 is SNHLY and CDR2 is FYNNEI. There are 15 residues in the CDR3. V was trimmed by 4 bases and J by 0 bases, leaving 13 bases between them.